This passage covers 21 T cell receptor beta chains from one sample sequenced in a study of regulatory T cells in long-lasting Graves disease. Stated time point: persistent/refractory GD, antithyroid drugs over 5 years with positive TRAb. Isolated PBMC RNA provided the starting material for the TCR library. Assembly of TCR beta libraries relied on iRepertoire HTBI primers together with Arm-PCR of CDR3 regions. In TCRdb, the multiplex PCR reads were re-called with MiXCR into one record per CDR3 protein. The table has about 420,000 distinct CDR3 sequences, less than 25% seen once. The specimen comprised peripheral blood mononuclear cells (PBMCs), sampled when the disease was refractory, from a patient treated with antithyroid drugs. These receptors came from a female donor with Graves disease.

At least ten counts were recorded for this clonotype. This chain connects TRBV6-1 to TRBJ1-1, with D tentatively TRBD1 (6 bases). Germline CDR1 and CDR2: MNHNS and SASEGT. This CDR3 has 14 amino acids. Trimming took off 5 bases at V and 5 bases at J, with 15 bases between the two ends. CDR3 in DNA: TGTGCCAGCAGTACAGGGTTAGAGAAAACTGAAGCTTTCTTT. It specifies CASSTGLEKTEAFF.

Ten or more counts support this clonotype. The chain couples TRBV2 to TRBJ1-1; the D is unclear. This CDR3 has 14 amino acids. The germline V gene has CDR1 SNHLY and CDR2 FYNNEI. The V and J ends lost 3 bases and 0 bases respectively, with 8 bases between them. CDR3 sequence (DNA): TGTGCCAGCAGTGAGCTTTTTATGAACACTGAAGCTTTCTTT. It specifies CASSELFMNTEAFF. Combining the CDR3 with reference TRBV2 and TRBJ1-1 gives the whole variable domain EPEVTQTPSHQVTQMGQEVILRCVPISNHLYFYWYRQILGQKVEFLVSFYNNEISEKSEIFDDQFSVERPDGSNFTLKIRSTKLEDSAMYFCASSELFMNTEAFFGQGTRLTVV.

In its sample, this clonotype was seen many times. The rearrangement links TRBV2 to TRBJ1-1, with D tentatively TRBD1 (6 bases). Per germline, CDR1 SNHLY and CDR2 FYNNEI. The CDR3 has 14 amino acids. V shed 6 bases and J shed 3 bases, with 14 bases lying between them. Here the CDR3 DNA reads TGTGCCAGCAGAGGGCCCAGGGGATACACTGAAGCTTTCTTT. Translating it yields CASRGPRGYTEAFF.

The DNA of the CDR3 is TGCGCCAGCAGCTCCGTGGCGGGGGTTTGGAATGAGCAGTTCTTC. Amino acid sequence: CASSSVAGVWNEQFF. This chain links TRBV5-1 with TRBJ2-1; TRBD2 aligns across 7 bases. The CDR3 loop spans 15 amino acids. The V and J ends lost 3 bases and 7 bases, in that order; junction bases with no gene match: 10. CDR1 SGHRS and CDR2 YFSETQ come from the germline V gene.

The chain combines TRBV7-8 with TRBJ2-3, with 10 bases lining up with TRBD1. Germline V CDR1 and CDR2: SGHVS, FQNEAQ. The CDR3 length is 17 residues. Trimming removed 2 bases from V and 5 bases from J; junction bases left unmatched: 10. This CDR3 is CASSLRDRGFFKDTQYF. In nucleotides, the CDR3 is TGTGCCAGCAGCTTACGGGACAGGGGATTTTTTAAAGATACGCAGTATTTT.

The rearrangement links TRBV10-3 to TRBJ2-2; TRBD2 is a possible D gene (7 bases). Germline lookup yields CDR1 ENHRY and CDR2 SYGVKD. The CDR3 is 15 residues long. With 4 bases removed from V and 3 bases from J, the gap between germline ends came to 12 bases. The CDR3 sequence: CAISARGRDTGELFF. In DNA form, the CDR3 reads TGTGCCATCAGTGCAAGGGGGAGGGACACCGGGGAGCTGTTTTTT.

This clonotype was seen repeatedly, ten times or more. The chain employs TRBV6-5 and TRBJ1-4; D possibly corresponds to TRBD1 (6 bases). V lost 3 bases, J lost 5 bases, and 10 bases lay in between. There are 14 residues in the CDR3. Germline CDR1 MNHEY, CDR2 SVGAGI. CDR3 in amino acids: CASSYPGQNEKLFF. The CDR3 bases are TGTGCCAGCAGTTATCCCGGACAGAATGAAAAACTGTTTTTT.

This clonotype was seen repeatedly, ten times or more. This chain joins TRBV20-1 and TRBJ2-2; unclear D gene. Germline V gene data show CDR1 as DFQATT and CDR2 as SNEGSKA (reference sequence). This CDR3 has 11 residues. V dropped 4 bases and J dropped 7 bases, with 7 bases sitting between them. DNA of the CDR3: TGCAGTGCTAATAATGGCGGGGAGCTGTTTTTT. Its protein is CSANNGGELFF.

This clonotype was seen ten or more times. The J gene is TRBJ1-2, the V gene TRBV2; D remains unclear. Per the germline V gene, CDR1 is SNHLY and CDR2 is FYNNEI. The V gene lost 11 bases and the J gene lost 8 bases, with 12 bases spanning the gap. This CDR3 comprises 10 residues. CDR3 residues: CAGPGGGYTF. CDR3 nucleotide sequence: TGTGCCGGTCCTGGTGGGGGCTACACCTTC.

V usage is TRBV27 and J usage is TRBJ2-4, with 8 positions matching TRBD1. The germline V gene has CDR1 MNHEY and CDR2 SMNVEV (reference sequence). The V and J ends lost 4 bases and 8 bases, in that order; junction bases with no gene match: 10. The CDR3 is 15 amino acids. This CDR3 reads CASSSSRDRLYIQYF. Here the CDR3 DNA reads TGTGCCAGCAGTTCCTCCCGGGACAGGCTGTACATTCAGTACTTC.

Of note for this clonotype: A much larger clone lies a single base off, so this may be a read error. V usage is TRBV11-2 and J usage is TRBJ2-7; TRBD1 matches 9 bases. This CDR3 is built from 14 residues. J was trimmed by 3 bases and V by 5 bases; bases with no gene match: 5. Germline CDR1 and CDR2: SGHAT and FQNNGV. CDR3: CASSQMDRGYEQYF. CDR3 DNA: TGTGCCAGCAGCCAAATGGACAGGGGCTACGAGCAGTACTTC.

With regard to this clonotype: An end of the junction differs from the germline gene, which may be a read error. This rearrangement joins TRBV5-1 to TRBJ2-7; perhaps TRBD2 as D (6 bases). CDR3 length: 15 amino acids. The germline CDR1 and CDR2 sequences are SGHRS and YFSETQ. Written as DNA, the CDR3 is TGCGCCAGCAGCTCCACTAGCTCCGGGACCTACGAGCAGCACTTC. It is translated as CASSSTSSGTYEQHF.

This chain's CDR3 is CASSWRHGYTF. The CDR3 DNA follows: TGTGCCAGCAGTTGGCGGCATGGCTACACCTTC. This rearrangement joins TRBV12-3 or TRBV12-4 to TRBJ1-2; D is ambiguous. CDR3 size: 11 residues. Trimming took off 4 bases at V and 6 bases at J, with 6 bases between the two ends.

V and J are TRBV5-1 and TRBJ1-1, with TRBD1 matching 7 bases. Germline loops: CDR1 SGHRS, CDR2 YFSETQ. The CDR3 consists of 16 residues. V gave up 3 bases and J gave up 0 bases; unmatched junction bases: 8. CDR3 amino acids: CASSSPSGTVNTEAFF. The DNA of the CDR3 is TGCGCCAGCAGCTCCCCCTCCGGGACAGTGAACACTGAAGCTTTCTTT.

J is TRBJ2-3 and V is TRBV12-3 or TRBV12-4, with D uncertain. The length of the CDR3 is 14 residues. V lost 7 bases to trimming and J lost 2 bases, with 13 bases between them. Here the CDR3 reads CASNKQQNTDTQYF. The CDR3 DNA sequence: TGTGCCAGCAATAAACAGCAAAACACAGATACGCAGTATTTT.

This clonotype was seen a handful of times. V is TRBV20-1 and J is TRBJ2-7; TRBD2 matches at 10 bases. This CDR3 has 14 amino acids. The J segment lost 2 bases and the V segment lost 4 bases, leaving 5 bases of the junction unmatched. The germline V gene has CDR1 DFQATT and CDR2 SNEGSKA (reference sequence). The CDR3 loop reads CSATAGLAPYEQYF. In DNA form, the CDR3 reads TGCAGTGCTACCGCGGGACTAGCGCCCTACGAGCAGTACTTC.

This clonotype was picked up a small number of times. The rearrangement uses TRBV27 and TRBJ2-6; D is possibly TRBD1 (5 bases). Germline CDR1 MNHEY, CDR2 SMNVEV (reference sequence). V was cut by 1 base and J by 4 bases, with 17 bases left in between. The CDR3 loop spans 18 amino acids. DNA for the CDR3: TGTGCCAGCAGTTTATATCACCTTGGGGCGCGGGGGGCCAACGTCCTGACTTTC. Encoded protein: CASSLYHLGARGANVLTF.

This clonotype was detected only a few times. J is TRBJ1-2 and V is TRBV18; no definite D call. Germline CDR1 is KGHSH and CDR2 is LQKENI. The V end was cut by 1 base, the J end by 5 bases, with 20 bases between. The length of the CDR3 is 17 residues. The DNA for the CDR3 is TGTGCCAGCTCACCACTAAGGTTGGCAAAGGAAGGATATGGCTACACCTTC. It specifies CASSPLRLAKEGYGYTF.

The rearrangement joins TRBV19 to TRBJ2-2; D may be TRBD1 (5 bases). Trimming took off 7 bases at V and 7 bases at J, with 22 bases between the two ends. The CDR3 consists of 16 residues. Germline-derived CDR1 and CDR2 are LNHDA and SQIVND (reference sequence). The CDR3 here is CASKSGGRPTGGELFF. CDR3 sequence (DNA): TGTGCCAGTAAGTCCGGCGGCAGGCCAACAGGCGGGGAGCTGTTTTTT.

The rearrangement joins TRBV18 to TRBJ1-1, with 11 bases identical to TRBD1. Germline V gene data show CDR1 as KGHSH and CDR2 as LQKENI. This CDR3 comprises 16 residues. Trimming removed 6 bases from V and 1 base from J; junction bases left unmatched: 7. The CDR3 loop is CASSPGQGATNTEAFF. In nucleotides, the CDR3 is TGTGCCAGCTCCCCAGGACAGGGGGCTACGAACACTGAAGCTTTCTTT.

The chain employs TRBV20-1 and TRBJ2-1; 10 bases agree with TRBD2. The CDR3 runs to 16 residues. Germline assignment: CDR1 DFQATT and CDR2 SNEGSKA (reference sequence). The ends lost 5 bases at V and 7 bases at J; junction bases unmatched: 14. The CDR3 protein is CSASQPGLAFVNEQFF. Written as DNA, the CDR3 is TGCAGTGCTTCCCAACCGGGACTAGCGTTTGTAAATGAGCAGTTCTTC.